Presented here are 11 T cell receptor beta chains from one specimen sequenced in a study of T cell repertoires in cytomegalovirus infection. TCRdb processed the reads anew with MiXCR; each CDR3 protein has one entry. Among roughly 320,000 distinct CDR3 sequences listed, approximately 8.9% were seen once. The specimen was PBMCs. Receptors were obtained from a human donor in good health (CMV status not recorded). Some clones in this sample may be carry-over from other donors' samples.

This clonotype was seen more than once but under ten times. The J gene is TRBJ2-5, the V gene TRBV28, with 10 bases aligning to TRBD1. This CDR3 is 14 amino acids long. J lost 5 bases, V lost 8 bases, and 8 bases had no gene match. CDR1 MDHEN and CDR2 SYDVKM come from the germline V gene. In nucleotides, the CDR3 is TGTGCCAGCGCTTGGGACAGGGGTCCCGAGACCCAGTACTTC. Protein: CASAWDRGPETQYF.

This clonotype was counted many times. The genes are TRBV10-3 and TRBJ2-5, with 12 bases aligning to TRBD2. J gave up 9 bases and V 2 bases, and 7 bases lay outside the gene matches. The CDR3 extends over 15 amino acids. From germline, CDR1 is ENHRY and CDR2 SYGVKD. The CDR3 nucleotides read TGTGCCATCAGTGAGCAGCCTAGCGGGGGGGCCTCCCAGTACTTC. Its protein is CAISEQPSGGASQYF.

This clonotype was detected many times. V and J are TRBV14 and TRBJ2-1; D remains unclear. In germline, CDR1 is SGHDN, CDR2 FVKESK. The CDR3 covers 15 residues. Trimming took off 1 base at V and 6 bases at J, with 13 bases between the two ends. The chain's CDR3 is CASSQGLGRVNEQFF. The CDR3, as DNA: TGTGCCAGCAGCCAAGGGTTAGGCCGTGTCAATGAGCAGTTCTTC.

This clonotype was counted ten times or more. CDR3 sequence reads: CASSYSSRGTARFGTF. The CDR3 DNA follows: TGTGCCAGCAGTTACTCGAGTAGAGGGACCGCCCGTTTCGGGACCTTC. The rearrangement uses TRBV6-2 or TRBV6-3 and TRBJ1-2; a possible D gene is TRBD1 (5 bases). CDR1 MNHEY and CDR2 SVGEGT come from the germline V gene. This CDR3 is built from 16 residues. V was clipped by 0 bases and J by 14 bases, with 25 bases between them.

As DNA, the CDR3 is TGTGCCAGCAGCTTCGGACGGAGGATTAACACCGGGGAGCTGTTTTTT. Protein: CASSFGRRINTGELFF. The rearrangement links TRBV2 to TRBJ2-2; D is perhaps TRBD2 (5 bases). The CDR3 sequence is 16 residues long. Trimming removed 6 bases at V and 2 bases at J, with 16 bases between. The germline V gene encodes CDR1 SNHLY and CDR2 FYNNEI.

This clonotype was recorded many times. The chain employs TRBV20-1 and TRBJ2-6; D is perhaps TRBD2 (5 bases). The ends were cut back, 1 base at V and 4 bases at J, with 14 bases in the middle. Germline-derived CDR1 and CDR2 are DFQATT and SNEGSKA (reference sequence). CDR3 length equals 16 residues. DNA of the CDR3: TGCAGTGCTAGAGGGGAGTTAGGGTCCGGGGCCAACGTCCTGACTTTC. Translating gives CSARGELGSGANVLTF.

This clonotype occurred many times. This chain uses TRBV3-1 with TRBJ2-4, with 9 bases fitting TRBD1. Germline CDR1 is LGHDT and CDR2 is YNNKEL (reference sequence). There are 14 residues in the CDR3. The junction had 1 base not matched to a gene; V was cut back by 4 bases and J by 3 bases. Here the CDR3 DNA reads TGTGCCAGCAGCCCGACAGGGGGCAAAAACATTCAGTACTTC. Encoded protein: CASSPTGGKNIQYF.

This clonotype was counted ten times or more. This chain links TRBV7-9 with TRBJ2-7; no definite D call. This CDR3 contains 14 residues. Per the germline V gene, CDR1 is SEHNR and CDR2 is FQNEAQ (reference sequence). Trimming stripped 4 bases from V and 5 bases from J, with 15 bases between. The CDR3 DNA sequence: TGTGCCAGCAGCTCAGGATCGGACGGAAACGAGCAGTACTTC. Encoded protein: CASSSGSDGNEQYF. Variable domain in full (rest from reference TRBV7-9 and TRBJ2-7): DTGVSQNPRHKITKRGQNVTFRCDPISEHNRLYWYRQTLGQGPEFLTYFQNEAQLEKSRLLSDRFSAERPKGSFSTLEIQRTEQGDSAMYLCASSSGSDGNEQYFGPGTRLTVT.

CDR3 nucleotides: TGTGCCAGCAGCCAGGGACTAGTTTGGACCGGGGAGCTGTTTTTT. Translated, it gives CASSQGLVWTGELFF. The J gene is TRBJ2-2, the V gene TRBV12-3 or TRBV12-4; TRBD2 matches 8 bases. This CDR3 has 15 amino acids. The trim removed 6 bases at V and 5 bases at J, leaving 8 bases unmatched.

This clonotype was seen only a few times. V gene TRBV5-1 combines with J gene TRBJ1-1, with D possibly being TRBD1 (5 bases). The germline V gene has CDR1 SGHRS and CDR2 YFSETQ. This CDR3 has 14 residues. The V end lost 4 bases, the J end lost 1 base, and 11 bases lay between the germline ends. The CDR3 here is CASSLRGQNTEAFF. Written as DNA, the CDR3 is TGCGCCAGCAGCCTGAGGGGCCAGAACACTGAAGCTTTCTTT.

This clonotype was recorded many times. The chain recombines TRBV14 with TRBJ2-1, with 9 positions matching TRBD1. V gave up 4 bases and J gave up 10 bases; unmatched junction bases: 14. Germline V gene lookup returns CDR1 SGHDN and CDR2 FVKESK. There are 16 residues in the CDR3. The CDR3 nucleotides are TGTGCCAGCAGCCCCCCGGGACAGGGTTTGCTCCGCGAGCAGTTCTTC. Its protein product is CASSPPGQGLLREQFF.